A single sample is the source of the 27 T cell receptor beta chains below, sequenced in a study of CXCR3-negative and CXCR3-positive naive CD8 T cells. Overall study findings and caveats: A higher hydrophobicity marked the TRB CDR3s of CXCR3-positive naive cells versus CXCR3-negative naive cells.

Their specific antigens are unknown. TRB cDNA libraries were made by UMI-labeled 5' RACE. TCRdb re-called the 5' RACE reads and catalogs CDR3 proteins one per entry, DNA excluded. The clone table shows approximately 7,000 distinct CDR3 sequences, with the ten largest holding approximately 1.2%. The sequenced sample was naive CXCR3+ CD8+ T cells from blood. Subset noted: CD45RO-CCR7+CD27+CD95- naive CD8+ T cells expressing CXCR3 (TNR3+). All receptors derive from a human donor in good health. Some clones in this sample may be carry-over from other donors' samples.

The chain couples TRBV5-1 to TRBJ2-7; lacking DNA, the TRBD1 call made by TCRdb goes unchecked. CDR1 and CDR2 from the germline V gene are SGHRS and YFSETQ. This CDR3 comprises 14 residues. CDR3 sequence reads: CASSPGGLDYEQYF.

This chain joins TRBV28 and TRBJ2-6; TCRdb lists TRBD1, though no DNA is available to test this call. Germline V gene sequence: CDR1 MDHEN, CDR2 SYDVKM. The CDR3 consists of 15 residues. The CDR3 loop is CASRGRQSGSNVLTF.

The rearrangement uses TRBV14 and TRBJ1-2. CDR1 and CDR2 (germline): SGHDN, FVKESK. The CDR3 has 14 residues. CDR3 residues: CASSHIGEIYGYTF.

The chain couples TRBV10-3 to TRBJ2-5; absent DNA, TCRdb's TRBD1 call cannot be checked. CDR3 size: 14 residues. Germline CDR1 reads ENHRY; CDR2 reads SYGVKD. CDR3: CAIRREGGRETQYF.

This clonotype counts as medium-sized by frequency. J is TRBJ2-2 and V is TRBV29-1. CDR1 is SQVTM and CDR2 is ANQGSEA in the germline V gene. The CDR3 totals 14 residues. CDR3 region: CSVEAGANTGELFF.

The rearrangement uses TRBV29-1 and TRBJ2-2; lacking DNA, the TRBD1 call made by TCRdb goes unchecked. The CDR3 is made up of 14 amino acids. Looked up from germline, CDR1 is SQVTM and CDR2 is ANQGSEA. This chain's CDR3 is CSVAGTGNTGELFF.

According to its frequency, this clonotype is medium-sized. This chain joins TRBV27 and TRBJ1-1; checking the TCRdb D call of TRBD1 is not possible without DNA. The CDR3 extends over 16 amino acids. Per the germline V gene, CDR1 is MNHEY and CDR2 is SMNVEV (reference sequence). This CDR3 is CASSRGRGSLDTEAFF.

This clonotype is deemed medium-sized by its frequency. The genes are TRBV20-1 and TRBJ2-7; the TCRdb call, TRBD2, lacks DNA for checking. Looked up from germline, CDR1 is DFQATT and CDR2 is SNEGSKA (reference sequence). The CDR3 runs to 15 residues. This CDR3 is CSARGLGRETYEQYF.

CDR3 sequence: CASSVLGPSPEQYF. The chain employs TRBV27 and TRBJ2-7. This CDR3 contains 14 residues. CDR1 and CDR2 from the germline V gene are MNHEY and SMNVEV (reference sequence).

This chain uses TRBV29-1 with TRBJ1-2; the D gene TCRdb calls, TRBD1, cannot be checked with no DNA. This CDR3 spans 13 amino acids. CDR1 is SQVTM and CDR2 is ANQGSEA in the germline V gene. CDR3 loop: CSVRDSRNYGYTF.

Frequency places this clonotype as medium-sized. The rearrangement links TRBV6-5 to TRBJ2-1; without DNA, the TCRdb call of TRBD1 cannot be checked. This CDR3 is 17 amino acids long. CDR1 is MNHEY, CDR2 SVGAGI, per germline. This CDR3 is CASSYSRLQGDHNEQFF.

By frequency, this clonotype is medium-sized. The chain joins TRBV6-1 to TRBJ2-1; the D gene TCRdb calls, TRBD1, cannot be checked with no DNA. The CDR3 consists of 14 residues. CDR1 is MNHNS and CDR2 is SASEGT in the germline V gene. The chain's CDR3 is CASSGGQGGNEQFF.

The CDR3 sequence is CSARDDRGRLDEQYF. The V and J genes are TRBV20-1 and TRBJ2-7; the TCRdb call, TRBD1, lacks DNA for checking. CDR3 size: 15 residues. CDR1 and CDR2 (germline): DFQATT, SNEGSKA (reference sequence).

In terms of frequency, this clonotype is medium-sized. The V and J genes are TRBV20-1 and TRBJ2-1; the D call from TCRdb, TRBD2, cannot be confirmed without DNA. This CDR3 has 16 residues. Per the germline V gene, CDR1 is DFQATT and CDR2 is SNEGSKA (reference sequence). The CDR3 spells CSARWPGGPSYNEQFF.

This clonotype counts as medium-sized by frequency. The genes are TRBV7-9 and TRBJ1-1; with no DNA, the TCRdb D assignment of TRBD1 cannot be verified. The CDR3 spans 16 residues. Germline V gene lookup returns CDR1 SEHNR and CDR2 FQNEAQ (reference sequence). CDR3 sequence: CASSTNSRGLNTEAFF. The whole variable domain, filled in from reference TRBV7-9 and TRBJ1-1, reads DTGVSQNPRHKITKRGQNVTFRCDPISEHNRLYWYRQTLGQGPEFLTYFQNEAQLEKSRLLSDRFSAERPKGSFSTLEIQRTEQGDSAMYLCASSTNSRGLNTEAFFGQGTRLTVV.

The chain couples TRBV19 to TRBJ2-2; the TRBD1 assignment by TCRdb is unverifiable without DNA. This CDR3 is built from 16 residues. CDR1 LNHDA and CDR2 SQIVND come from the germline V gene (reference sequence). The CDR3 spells CASCQGHLVGTGELFF.

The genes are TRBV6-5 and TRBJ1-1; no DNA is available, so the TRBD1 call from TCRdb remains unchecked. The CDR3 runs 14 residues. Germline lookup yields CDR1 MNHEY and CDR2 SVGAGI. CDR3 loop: CASSYSGAGTEAFF.

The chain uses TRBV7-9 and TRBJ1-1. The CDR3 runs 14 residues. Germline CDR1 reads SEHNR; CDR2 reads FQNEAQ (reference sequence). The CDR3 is CASRPAGGGTEAFF.

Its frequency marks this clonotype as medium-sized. The CDR3 region is CASIKNVQETQYF. The chain has TRBV7-9 and TRBJ2-5. The CDR3 consists of 13 residues. In germline, CDR1 is SEHNR, CDR2 FQNEAQ (reference sequence).

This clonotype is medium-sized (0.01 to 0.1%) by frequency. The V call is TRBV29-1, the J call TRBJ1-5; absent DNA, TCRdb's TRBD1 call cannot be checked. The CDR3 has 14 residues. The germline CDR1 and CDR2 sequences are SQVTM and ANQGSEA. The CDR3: CSVQTGIGNQPQHF.

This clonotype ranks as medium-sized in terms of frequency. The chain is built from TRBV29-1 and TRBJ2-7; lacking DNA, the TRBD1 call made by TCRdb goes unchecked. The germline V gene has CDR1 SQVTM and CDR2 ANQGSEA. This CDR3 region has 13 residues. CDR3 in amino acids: CSVEGTEAYEQYF.

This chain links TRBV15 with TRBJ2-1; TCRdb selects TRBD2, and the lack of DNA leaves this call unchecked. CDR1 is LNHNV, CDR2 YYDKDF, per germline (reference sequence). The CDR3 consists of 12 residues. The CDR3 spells CATSRGEGEQFF.

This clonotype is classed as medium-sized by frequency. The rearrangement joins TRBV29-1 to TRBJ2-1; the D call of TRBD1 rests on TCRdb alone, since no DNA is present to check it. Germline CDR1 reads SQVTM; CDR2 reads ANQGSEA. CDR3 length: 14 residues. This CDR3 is CSSRGGGGGNEQFF.

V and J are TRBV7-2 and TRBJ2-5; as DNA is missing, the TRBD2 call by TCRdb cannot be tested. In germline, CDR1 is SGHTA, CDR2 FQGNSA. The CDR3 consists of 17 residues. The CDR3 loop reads CASSFRLAGGYQETQYF.

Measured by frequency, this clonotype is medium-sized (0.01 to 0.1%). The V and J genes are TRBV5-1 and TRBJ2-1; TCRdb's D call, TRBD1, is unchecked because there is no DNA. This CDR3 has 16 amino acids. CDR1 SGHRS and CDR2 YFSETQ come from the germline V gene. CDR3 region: CASSLGGRSSYNEQFF.

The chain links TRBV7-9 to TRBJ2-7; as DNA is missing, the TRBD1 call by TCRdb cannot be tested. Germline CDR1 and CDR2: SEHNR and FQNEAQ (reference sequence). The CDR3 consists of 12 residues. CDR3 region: CACLGQGYEQYF.

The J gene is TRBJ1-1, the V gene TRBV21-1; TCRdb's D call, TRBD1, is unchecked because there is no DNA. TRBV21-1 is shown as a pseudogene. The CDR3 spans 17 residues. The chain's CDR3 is CASSKRGSQGQNTEAFF.